Listed here are 26 T cell receptor beta chains from one sample, sequenced in a study of blood T cell repertoires in COVID-19. Sequencing used immunoSEQ multiplex PCR; TCRdb keeps in-frame clones, though not all of them. This table has fewer than 300,000 clones, approximately 93% appearing once. What was sequenced was peripheral blood. Receptor source: a woman between 25 and 40 years old with COVID-19, enrolled during active disease.

The chain couples TRBV14 to TRBJ2-7; TRBD1 matches at 7 bases. The CDR3 has 15 amino acids. V lost 6 bases and J lost 4; bases outside the gene matches: 12. CDR1 and CDR2 (germline): SGHDN, FVKESK. CDR3 bases: TGTGCCAGCAGGAAAACCGGGACAGATGTTTACGAGCAGTACTTC. Protein: CASRKTGTDVYEQYF.

The chain joins TRBV3-1 (or the pseudogene TRBV3-2) to TRBJ2-2; weak D call: TRBD2 (5 bases). Germline lookup yields CDR1 LGHDT and CDR2 YNNKEL (reference sequence). Trimming stripped 3 bases from V and 5 bases from J, with 13 bases between. The CDR3 runs to 15 residues. The CDR3 loop reads CASSHAGIMTGELFF. The CDR3 coding sequence is TGTGCCAGCAGCCACGCGGGTATAATGACCGGGGAGCTGTTTTTT.

This clone was counted a single time. The chain links TRBV5-1 to TRBJ1-1; TRBD1 is a possible D gene (5 bases). This CDR3 has 16 residues. Trimming removed 4 bases from V and 4 bases from J, with 20 bases in between. CDR1 and CDR2 from the germline V gene are SGHRS and YFSETQ. The DNA for the CDR3 is TGCGCCAGCAGCCCGGTTTGGGGGGGGGATGGCACTGAAGCTTTCTTT. It is translated as CASSPVWGGDGTEAFF.

V usage is TRBV19 and J usage is TRBJ1-4; unclear D gene. V was clipped by 6 bases and J by 0 bases, with 5 bases between them. The germline V gene encodes CDR1 LNHDA and CDR2 SQIVND (reference sequence). CDR3 length: 13 amino acids. The CDR3 here is CASSGSTNEKLFF. The CDR3 DNA sequence: TGTGCCAGTAGCGGTTCAACTAATGAAAAACTGTTTTTT.

This sequence joins TRBV19 and TRBJ2-1; 8 bases are a match to TRBD2. CDR3 length: 17 amino acids. Losses at the gene ends were 5 bases for V and 1 base for J; bases not matched to a gene: 10. Germline V CDR1 and CDR2: LNHDA, SQIVND (reference sequence). Here the CDR3 reads CASSPRRGEGSYNEQFF. In nucleotides, the CDR3 is TGTGCCAGTAGTCCACGGCGGGGGGAAGGGTCCTACAATGAGCAGTTCTTC. The full variable domain, rest sourced from reference TRBV19 and TRBJ2-1, is DGGITQSPKYLFRKEGQNVTLSCEQNLNHDAMYWYRQDPGQGLRLIYYSQIVNDFQKGDIAEGYSVSREKKESFPLTVTSAQKNPTAFYLCASSPRRGEGSYNEQFFGPGTRLTVL.

The gene calls are TRBV19 and TRBJ1-6; 11 bases are a match to TRBD1. This CDR3 is built from 17 residues. The V segment lost 3 bases and the J segment 7 bases; nucleotides outside the gene matches: 8. The germline CDR1 and CDR2 sequences are LNHDA and SQIVND (reference sequence). The CDR3 DNA is TGTGCCAGTAGTATGGGACCGGGACAGGGGGTCAATTCACCCCTCCACTTT. Translating it yields CASSMGPGQGVNSPLHF.

This chain links TRBV7-7 with TRBJ2-3; 12 bases map to TRBD2. This CDR3 has 15 residues. J gave up 4 bases and V 5 bases, and 4 bases lay outside the gene matches. Germline CDR1 and CDR2: SSHAT and FNYEAQ (reference sequence). CDR3 region: CASSMTSGSSDTQYF. CDR3 sequence (DNA): TGTGCCAGCAGCATGACTAGCGGGAGTTCAGATACGCAGTATTTT.

The V and J genes are TRBV5-1 and TRBJ2-7; 7 positions agree with TRBD1. V dropped 2 bases and J dropped 6; count of bases not matched to a gene: 2. This CDR3 is 12 amino acids long. Per the germline V gene, CDR1 is SGHRS and CDR2 is YFSETQ. The CDR3 sequence: CASSLQGPEQYF. CDR3 DNA sequence: TGCGCCAGCAGCTTACAGGGGCCCGAGCAGTACTTC.

This chain joins TRBV5-5 and TRBJ2-7; no reliable D call. Germline V gene lookup returns CDR1 SGHKS and CDR2 YYEKEE (reference sequence). This CDR3 contains 16 residues. The V gene lost 0 bases and the J gene lost 3 bases, with 16 bases spanning the gap. The CDR3 DNA reads as TGTGCCAGCAGCTTGGACCCAGTTCAGTCGGGCTACGAGCAGTACTTC. This codes for CASSLDPVQSGYEQYF.

V gene TRBV10-3 combines with J gene TRBJ1-1, with 8 bases fitting TRBD1. The germline CDR1 and CDR2 sequences are ENHRY and SYGVKD. The CDR3 loop spans 15 amino acids. V trimming: 0 bases; J trimming: 5 bases; junction bases outside the gene matches: 5. CDR3 nucleotides: TGTGCCATCAGTGAGTCCACAGGGGGTGGTACTGAAGCTTTCTTT. Translated, it gives CAISESTGGGTEAFF.

In DNA form, the CDR3 reads TGTGCCAGCAGTTCGCGGCCGACAGGGGTGAATTCACCCCTCCACTTT. It codes for CASSSRPTGVNSPLHF. The rearrangement joins TRBV6-5 to TRBJ1-6; 8 bases line up with TRBD1. Germline loops: CDR1 MNHEY, CDR2 SVGAGI. The CDR3 is 16 amino acids. V gave up 4 bases and J gave up 7 bases; unmatched junction bases: 9.

The chain joins TRBV24-1 to TRBJ2-1; tentatively, D is TRBD1 (5 bases). The CDR3 has 13 amino acids. V lost 4 bases, J lost 12 bases, and 15 bases lay in between. Germline V CDR1 and CDR2: KGHDR, SFDVKD. For the CDR3, the DNA is TGTGCCACCAGTGACCCGGACACGGCTCCGCAGTTCTTC. Translated, it gives CATSDPDTAPQFF.

The chain has TRBV5-5 and TRBJ2-5; a possible D gene is TRBD2 (5 bases). Between the trimmed V and J ends, which lost 3 bases and 5 bases, there was a span of 14 bases. Germline V gene data show CDR1 as SGHKS and CDR2 as YYEKEE (reference sequence). The CDR3 length is 14 residues. CDR3 sequence (DNA): TGTGCCAGCAGCTGGGTCCTAGCAGGCGAGACCCAGTACTTC. Protein product: CASSWVLAGETQYF.

The rearrangement links TRBV9 to TRBJ2-7; 7 bases map to TRBD1. V dropped 3 bases and J dropped 5; count of bases not matched to a gene: 8. Germline assignment: CDR1 SGDLS and CDR2 YYNGEE. The CDR3 consists of 14 residues. Written as DNA, the CDR3 is TGTGCCAGCAGCGCTACGGGACAGTTGGACGAGCAGTACTTC. Protein sequence: CASSATGQLDEQYF.

The chain recombines TRBV11-2 with TRBJ1-2; D unresolved. The CDR3 has 12 amino acids. V was trimmed by 1 base and J by 6 bases, leaving 6 bases between them. In germline, CDR1 is SGHAT, CDR2 FQNNGV. CDR3 in amino acids: CASSLGLDGYTF. The CDR3 DNA reads TGTGCCAGCAGCTTAGGGTTAGATGGCTACACCTTC. The whole variable domain, filled in from reference TRBV11-2 and TRBJ1-2, reads EAGVAQSPRYKIIEKRQSVAFWCNPISGHATLYWYQQILGQGPKLLIQFQNNGVVDDSQLPKDRFSAERLKGVDSTLKIQPAKLEDSAVYLCASSLGLDGYTFGSGTRLTVV.

J is TRBJ1-2 and V is TRBV29-1; maybe TRBD1 (5 bases). V lost 7 bases to trimming and J lost 4 bases, with 22 bases between them. CDR1 is SQVTM and CDR2 is ANQGSEA in the germline V gene. There are 15 residues in the CDR3. DNA of the CDR3: TGCAGCGGTGCGCTGACAGAAACCCCTGGCTATGGCTACACCTTC. Translated: CSGALTETPGYGYTF.

This rearrangement joins TRBV5-1 to TRBJ2-5, with 7 positions matching TRBD2. Germline trimming cut 6 bases from V and 3 bases from J; bases unmatched to any gene: 8. The V gene's germline CDR1 is SGHRS and CDR2 YFSETQ. The CDR3 spans 14 residues. In nucleotides, the CDR3 is TGCGCCAGCACCGGGACTACCCAAAAAGAGACCCAGTACTTC. Translating gives CASTGTTQKETQYF.

The V gene is TRBV6-1, the J gene TRBJ2-1, with 10 bases aligning to TRBD2. The CDR3 loop spans 17 amino acids. Germline CDR1 MNHNS, CDR2 SASEGT. Losses at the gene ends were 3 bases for V and 3 bases for J; bases not matched to a gene: 8. This chain's CDR3 is CASSDVTSGPNYNEQFF. The CDR3 region has the DNA TGTGCCAGCAGTGACGTGACTAGCGGGCCTAACTACAATGAGCAGTTCTTC.

This chain uses TRBV19 with TRBJ2-1; 13 nucleotides line up with TRBD2. The CDR3 runs to 16 residues. The junction had 0 bases not matched to a gene; V was cut back by 4 bases and J by 0 bases. Germline V gene sequence: CDR1 LNHDA, CDR2 SQIVND (reference sequence). The CDR3: CASSRTSGSSYNEQFF. CDR3 in DNA: TGTGCCAGTAGTAGGACTAGCGGGAGCTCCTACAATGAGCAGTTCTTC.

The V call is TRBV6-5, the J call TRBJ2-6; D call uncertain. Germline V gene sequence: CDR1 MNHEY, CDR2 SVGAGI. The CDR3 consists of 14 residues. V was cut by 7 bases and J by 1 base, with 8 bases left in between. The CDR3 bases are TGTGCCAGCACCACGGTATCTGGGGCCAACGTCCTGACTTTC. Amino acid sequence: CASTTVSGANVLTF.

The V and J genes are TRBV28 and TRBJ2-5, with D perhaps matching TRBD1 (5 bases). V was pared by 5 bases and J by 4 bases, with 11 bases between. CDR3 size: 13 residues. Germline V lookup: CDR1 MDHEN, CDR2 SYDVKM. This chain's CDR3 is CASSPPTGETQYF. CDR3 nucleotide sequence: TGTGCCAGCAGTCCCCCAACAGGAGAGACCCAGTACTTC.

The chain recombines TRBV9 with TRBJ1-1, with 7 bases matching TRBD1. The CDR3 covers 14 residues. Trimming removed 4 bases from V and 6 bases from J; junction bases left unmatched: 9. CDR1 SGDLS and CDR2 YYNGEE come from the germline V gene. CDR3 in amino acids: CASSSQTDRSEAFF. The CDR3, as DNA: TGTGCCAGCAGCTCTCAAACGGACAGGTCTGAAGCTTTCTTT.

The V gene is TRBV5-5, the J gene TRBJ2-1, with 8 bases fitting TRBD1. Germline lookup yields CDR1 SGHKS and CDR2 YYEKEE (reference sequence). J gave up 16 bases and V 2 bases, and 8 bases lay outside the gene matches. The CDR3 is 12 residues long. The CDR3 reads CASSLFRDRYFF. DNA for the CDR3: TGTGCCAGCAGCTTATTTCGGGACAGGTATTTCTTC.

The chain has TRBV19 and TRBJ1-1; no firm D call. Between the trimmed V and J ends, which lost 7 bases and 6 bases, there was a span of 18 bases. Germline loops: CDR1 LNHDA, CDR2 SQIVND (reference sequence). The CDR3 has 14 amino acids. The CDR3 bases are TGTGCCAGTACTATCCCTCGACGAGGAGCTGAAGCTTTCTTT. Its protein product is CASTIPRRGAEAFF. The full variable domain, completed using reference TRBV19 and TRBJ1-1, is DGGITQSPKYLFRKEGQNVTLSCEQNLNHDAMYWYRQDPGQGLRLIYYSQIVNDFQKGDIAEGYSVSREKKESFPLTVTSAQKNPTAFYLCASTIPRRGAEAFFGQGTRLTVV.

The chain couples TRBV28 to TRBJ1-1; 8 bases fit TRBD1. J was trimmed by 5 bases and V by 3 bases; bases with no gene match: 20. Germline lookup yields CDR1 MDHEN and CDR2 SYDVKM. The CDR3 sequence is 19 residues long. Here the CDR3 reads CASSLLGELYGQGLTEAFF. The DNA of the CDR3 is TGTGCCAGCAGTTTGCTGGGGGAGCTTTATGGACAGGGTTTAACTGAAGCTTTCTTT.

The V call is TRBV27, the J call TRBJ1-3; no clear D. V dropped 5 bases and J dropped 4 bases, with 9 bases sitting between them. In germline, CDR1 is MNHEY, CDR2 SMNVEV (reference sequence). The CDR3 extends over 13 amino acids. Here the CDR3 DNA reads TGTGCCAGCAGTCCCCGGTCCGGAAACACCATATATTTT. This encodes CASSPRSGNTIYF.